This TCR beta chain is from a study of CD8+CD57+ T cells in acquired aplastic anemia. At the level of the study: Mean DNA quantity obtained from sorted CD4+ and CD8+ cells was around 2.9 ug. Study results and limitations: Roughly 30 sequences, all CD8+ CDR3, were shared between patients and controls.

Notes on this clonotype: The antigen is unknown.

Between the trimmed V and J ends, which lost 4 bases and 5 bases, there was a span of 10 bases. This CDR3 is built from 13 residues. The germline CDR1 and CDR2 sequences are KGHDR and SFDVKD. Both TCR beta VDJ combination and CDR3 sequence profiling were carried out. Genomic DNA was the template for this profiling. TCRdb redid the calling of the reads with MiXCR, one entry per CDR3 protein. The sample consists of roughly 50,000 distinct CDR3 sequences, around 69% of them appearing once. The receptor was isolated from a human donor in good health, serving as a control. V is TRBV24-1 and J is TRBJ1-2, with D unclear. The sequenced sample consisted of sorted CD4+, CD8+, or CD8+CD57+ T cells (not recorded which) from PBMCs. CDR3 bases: TGTGCCACCAGTGACAGCGGATCATATGGCTACACCTTC. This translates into CATSDSGSYGYTF.